Sequencing of this T cell receptor beta chain was carried out in a study of shared clonotypes between healthy human individuals. Study-level points and caveats: The generation probabilities recorded for non-shared clonotypes fell below those of clonotypes shared by all four donors.

The junction had 7 bases not matched to a gene; V was cut back by 2 bases and J by 6 bases. Per the germline V gene, CDR1 is SGHRS and CDR2 is YFSETQ. The CDR3 has 15 residues. Sequencing used immunoSEQ multiplex PCR; TCRdb keeps in-frame clones, though not all of them. The sample has roughly 2.5 million clones; roughly nine tenths are singletons. With respect to this clone: The antigen is not known.

The sample consisted of naive CD4+ T cells sorted from blood. Noted subset: CD45RA+ positively selected. This receptor was taken from a man aged 18 to 29 in good health. This chain links TRBV5-1 with TRBJ1-4; 7 nucleotides line up with TRBD1. The DNA for the CDR3 is TGCGCCAGCAGCTTAATAGGGGGCGGCCATGAAAAACTGTTTTTT. It encodes CASSLIGGGHEKLFF.